This T cell receptor beta chain was obtained from a study of cytomegalovirus exposure and HLA in healthy donors. As concerns this clone: A read error may account for a junction end that differs from germline.

CDR3 length: 14 residues. Germline V gene data show CDR1 as SSHAT and CDR2 as FNYEAQ (reference sequence). The PCR had 60 Vbeta and 13 Jbeta primers. The data were produced by immunoSEQ multiplex PCR, yet TCRdb's version contains in-frame clones alone and is incomplete. The data hold 150,000 to 200,000 clones, with 75% to 85% observed a single time. The chain joins TRBV7-7 to TRBJ2-1; maybe TRBD1 (6 bases). Sequenced: PBMCs. The TCR sequence derives from a woman aged 18-35 years in good health and CMV-seropositive. CDR3 in DNA: TGTGCTAGCAGCCGCGACAGGCGCTACAATGAGCAGTTCTTC. As protein: CASSRDRRYNEQFF.